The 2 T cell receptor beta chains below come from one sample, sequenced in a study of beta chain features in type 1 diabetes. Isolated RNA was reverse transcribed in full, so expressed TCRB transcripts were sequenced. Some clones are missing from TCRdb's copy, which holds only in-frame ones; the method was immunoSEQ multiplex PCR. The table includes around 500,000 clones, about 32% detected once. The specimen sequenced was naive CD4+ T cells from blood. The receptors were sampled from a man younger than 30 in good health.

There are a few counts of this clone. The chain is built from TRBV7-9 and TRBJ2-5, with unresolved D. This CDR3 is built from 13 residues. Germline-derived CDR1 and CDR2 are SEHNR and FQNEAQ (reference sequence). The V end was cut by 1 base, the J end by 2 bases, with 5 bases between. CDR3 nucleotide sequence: TGTGCCAGCAGCTTAGTAGCACAAGAGACCCAGTACTTC. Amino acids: CASSLVAQETQYF.

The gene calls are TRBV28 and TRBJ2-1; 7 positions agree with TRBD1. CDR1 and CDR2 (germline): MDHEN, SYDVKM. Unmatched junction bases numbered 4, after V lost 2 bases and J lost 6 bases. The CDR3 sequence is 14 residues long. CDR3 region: CASSLGQVSNEQFF. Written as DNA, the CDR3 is TGTGCCAGCAGTTTAGGACAGGTGTCCAATGAGCAGTTCTTC.